Listed here are 30 T cell receptor beta chains from one sample, sequenced in a study of T cells after yellow fever vaccination. TCRdb re-called the 5' RACE reads through MiXCR, storing one row per CDR3 protein. The table has a few hundred thousand distinct CDR3 sequences, 6.9% seen once. This material consisted of CD4+ T cells sorted from PBMCs, taken 15 days after the yellow fever booster vaccination. Receptor source: a man between 25 and 39 years old who received the YFV17D yellow fever vaccine.

The table lists this clonotype with many counts. This chain uses TRBV5-1 with TRBJ2-6; possible D gene TRBD1, 5 bases. V was pared by 9 bases and J by 0 bases, with 16 bases between. This CDR3 spans 16 amino acids. Germline V gives CDR1 SGHRS, CDR2 YFSETQ. The CDR3 DNA reads TGCGCCACCTCGACAGAGCCGGTCTCTGGGGCCAACGTCCTGACTTTC. It yields the protein CATSTEPVSGANVLTF.

This clonotype occurred a few times. The chain uses TRBV7-9 and TRBJ2-3; TRBD2 aligns across 8 bases. Looked up from germline, CDR1 is SEHNR and CDR2 is FQNEAQ (reference sequence). CDR3 size: 16 residues. V shed 0 bases, J shed 3 bases, and the junction held 5 bases outside the gene matches. The CDR3 nucleotides read TGTGCCAGCAGCTTAGCTAGCGGGAAAGGTACAGATACGCAGTATTTT. This encodes CASSLASGKGTDTQYF.

The CDR3 reads CASSLTTGSSYEQYF. For the CDR3, the DNA is TGTGCCAGCAGCCTCACGACAGGGAGCTCCTACGAGCAGTACTTC. V is TRBV7-2 and J is TRBJ2-7, with TRBD1 matching over 7 bases. CDR1 is SGHTA, CDR2 FQGNSA, per germline. The CDR3 sequence is 15 residues long. V lost 5 bases to trimming and J lost 0 bases; unmatched junction nucleotides: 7.

This clonotype was detected ten times or more. The gene calls are TRBV5-1 and TRBJ1-1; TRBD1 is a possible D gene (5 bases). CDR1 and CDR2 from the germline V gene are SGHRS and YFSETQ. The CDR3 loop spans 15 amino acids. The ends were cut back, 0 bases at V and 4 bases at J, with 13 bases in the middle. The CDR3 DNA reads as TGCGCCAGCAGCTTGGTTGGGGGGGAGGGCACTGAAGCTTTCTTT. Translating gives CASSLVGGEGTEAFF.

This clonotype has more than one count but fewer than ten. CDR3 protein: CASEKGGYNEQFF. As DNA, the CDR3 is TGTGCCAGCGAAAAGGGGGGCTACAATGAGCAGTTCTTC. The rearrangement links TRBV7-2 to TRBJ2-1; D possibly uses TRBD1 or TRBD2 (6 bases each). Germline values: CDR1 SGHTA, CDR2 FQGNSA. With 8 bases removed from V and 3 bases from J, the gap between germline ends came to 11 bases. The CDR3 extends over 13 amino acids.

This clonotype was observed at least ten times. V gene TRBV4-3 combines with J gene TRBJ2-2; 8 bases map to TRBD2. The CDR3 runs to 15 residues. Germline V lookup: CDR1 LGHNA, CDR2 YSLEER. Unmatched junction bases numbered 5, after V lost 2 bases and J lost 6 bases. CDR3 amino acids: CASSQLGLGAGELFF. DNA for the CDR3: TGCGCCAGCAGCCAACTGGGACTAGGGGCCGGGGAGCTGTTTTTT.

This clonotype was recorded a few times. The rearrangement joins TRBV5-4 to TRBJ2-2; 7 bases map to TRBD2. V gave up 4 bases and J gave up 9 bases; unmatched junction bases: 12. This CDR3 region has 15 residues. Germline V gene sequence: CDR1 SGHNT, CDR2 YYREEE (reference sequence). Here the CDR3 DNA reads TGTGCCAGCAGCCACCCTTTGGGGGGGGATCGGGAGCTGTTTTTT. Its protein product is CASSHPLGGDRELFF.

The chain combines TRBV20-1 with TRBJ2-5; 7 bases line up with TRBD2. This CDR3 is built from 13 residues. J gave up 5 bases and V 4 bases, and 7 bases lay outside the gene matches. In germline, CDR1 is DFQATT, CDR2 SNEGSKA (reference sequence). CDR3 in DNA: TGCAGTGCTATCCCCGGGAGGCCTGAGACCCAGTACTTC. Its translation: CSAIPGRPETQYF.

This clonotype appeared a few times. The chain links TRBV6-6 to TRBJ2-7; 9 bases agree with TRBD1. The CDR3 has 13 amino acids. The germline CDR1 and CDR2 sequences are MNHNY and SVGAGI (reference sequence). J lost 3 bases, V lost 7 bases, and 4 bases had no gene match. CDR3 sequence: CASNKGQGYEQYF. The CDR3 DNA sequence: TGTGCCAGCAATAAGGGACAGGGCTACGAGCAGTACTTC.

The chain uses TRBV10-3 and TRBJ1-5, with 10 positions matching TRBD1. Germline V gives CDR1 ENHRY, CDR2 SYGVKD. This CDR3 is 15 amino acids long. With V trimmed by 6 bases and J by 6 bases, 8 bases remained unmatched. CDR3 residues: CAISEGTGVSQPQHF. Written as DNA, the CDR3 is TGTGCCATCAGCGAAGGGACAGGGGTAAGTCAGCCCCAGCATTTT.

This clonotype was recorded many times. The chain employs TRBV5-1 and TRBJ2-1; D gene unclear. The germline V and J ends were trimmed by 4 bases and 10 bases, with 12 bases remaining between them. The germline V gene encodes CDR1 SGHRS and CDR2 YFSETQ. This CDR3 has 12 residues. DNA of the CDR3: TGCGCCAGCAGCCTACAGCCGGTCGAGCAGTTCTTC. It encodes CASSLQPVEQFF.

This clonotype was counted a few times. The V and J genes are TRBV11-2 and TRBJ1-1, with TRBD1 identical over 11 bases. Germline CDR1 SGHAT, CDR2 FQNNGV. The CDR3 spans 19 residues. J lost 3 bases, V lost 5 bases, and 17 bases had no gene match. In DNA form, the CDR3 reads TGTGCCAGCAGCACCCGGACAGGGGGCGTCTTTCTTTTGGACACTGAAGCTTTCTTT. This codes for CASSTRTGGVFLLDTEAFF.

The J gene is TRBJ2-6, the V gene TRBV5-1; D is unresolved. This CDR3 comprises 17 residues. The V end was cut by 1 base, the J end by 0 bases, with 11 bases between. CDR1 is SGHRS and CDR2 is YFSETQ in the germline V gene. The CDR3 sequence is CASSLPESFSGANVLTF. DNA for the CDR3: TGCGCCAGCAGCTTGCCGGAGAGTTTCTCTGGGGCCAACGTCCTGACTTTC.

V gene TRBV20-1 combines with J gene TRBJ2-7; D is unclear. V was cut by 1 base and J by 0 bases, with 19 bases left in between. This CDR3 comprises 17 residues. The germline CDR1 and CDR2 sequences are DFQATT and SNEGSKA (reference sequence). CDR3 DNA sequence: TGCAGTGCTAGAGTTTCTGGGCCGGGCCTTAGCTCCTACGAGCAGTACTTC. Its translation is CSARVSGPGLSSYEQYF.

The V and J genes are TRBV20-1 and TRBJ2-7; 9 nucleotides match TRBD2. The CDR3 runs to 16 residues. The V and J ends lost 0 bases and 2 bases, in that order; junction bases with no gene match: 8. Germline CDR1 is DFQATT and CDR2 is SNEGSKA (reference sequence). The CDR3 DNA follows: TGCAGTGCTAGAGATCCCCTAGCGGGGCTACCCTACGAGCAGTACTTC. Encoded protein: CSARDPLAGLPYEQYF.

This clonotype was seen many times. This chain joins TRBV30 and TRBJ2-7, with 11 bases that match TRBD2. Unmatched junction bases numbered 6, after V lost 3 bases and J lost 5 bases. This CDR3 has 14 residues. CDR1 and CDR2 (germline): GTSNPN, SVGIG (reference sequence). CDR3 DNA: TGTGCCTGGAGGGTAGCGGGAGGGCGCGACGAGCAGTACTTC. Translated: CAWRVAGGRDEQYF.

This clonotype showed up many times. This chain links TRBV10-3 with TRBJ2-5, with 10 bases fitting TRBD1. The CDR3 consists of 16 residues. V trimming: 3 bases; J trimming: 5 bases; junction bases outside the gene matches: 9. Germline CDR1 and CDR2: ENHRY and SYGVKD. In DNA form, the CDR3 reads TGTGCCATCAGTGAACCGGGACAGGGGCAGGGTGAGACCCAGTACTTC. This gives the protein CAISEPGQGQGETQYF.

The chain carries TRBV14 and TRBJ2-2; D perhaps matches TRBD2 (6 bases). V dropped 2 bases and J dropped 6 bases, with 19 bases sitting between them. The CDR3 sequence is 17 residues long. Germline V gene lookup returns CDR1 SGHDN and CDR2 FVKESK. CDR3 bases: TGTGCCAGCAGCCAACCATCGGGACTCCTTCGATCCGGGGAGCTGTTTTTT. Translated: CASSQPSGLLRSGELFF.

This clonotype was detected many times. The CDR3 spells CASSQELRQRNTGELFF. CDR3 nucleotide sequence: TGTGCCAGCAGCCAAGAATTGCGGCAGAGGAACACCGGGGAGCTGTTTTTT. The V gene is TRBV14, the J gene TRBJ2-2; D call uncertain. The germline gives CDR1 SGHDN, CDR2 FVKESK. The CDR3 is made up of 17 amino acids. The V end was cut by 0 bases, the J end by 1 base, with 12 bases between.

The V call is TRBV7-6, the J call TRBJ2-1; TRBD2 might be the D (7 bases). Germline-derived CDR1 and CDR2 are SGHVS and FNYEAQ. V lost 0 bases and J 5 bases, leaving 14 bases between the germline ends. This CDR3 region has 16 residues. CDR3 in DNA: TGTGCCAGCAGCTTAGCGCTGGGGGAGGGGGACAATGAGCAGTTCTTC. Encoded protein: CASSLALGEGDNEQFF.

This clonotype appeared many times. The genes are TRBV20-1 and TRBJ2-3; TRBD2 might be the D (5 bases). The germline CDR1 and CDR2 sequences are DFQATT and SNEGSKA (reference sequence). V shed 5 bases and J shed 5 bases, with 14 bases lying between them. The CDR3 sequence is 13 residues long. Here the CDR3 DNA reads TGCAGTGCTCTGGACTCGTCCAGAGATACGCAGTATTTT. Amino acids: CSALDSSRDTQYF.

This clonotype occurred a few times. The DNA for the CDR3 is TGTGCCAGCAGCCCTGACAGGGTCCGACAGTACTTC. Protein product: CASSPDRVRQYF. V is TRBV7-2 and J is TRBJ2-4; 7 nucleotides agree with TRBD1. Trimming removed 5 bases from V and 13 bases from J; junction bases left unmatched: 8. CDR1 and CDR2 from the germline V gene are SGHTA and FQGNSA. The CDR3 runs to 12 residues.

This clonotype was detected once. The V call is TRBV19, the J call TRBJ2-1, with 9 bases fitting TRBD2. This CDR3 has 16 amino acids. J gave up 10 bases and V 3 bases, and 13 bases lay outside the gene matches. Looked up from germline, CDR1 is LNHDA and CDR2 is SQIVND (reference sequence). The CDR3 nucleotides read TGTGCCAGTAGTATTGGCACTAGCGGGCCCCAAAGGGAGCAGTTCTTC. It yields the protein CASSIGTSGPQREQFF. Complete variable domain (other parts from reference TRBV19 and TRBJ2-1): DGGITQSPKYLFRKEGQNVTLSCEQNLNHDAMYWYRQDPGQGLRLIYYSQIVNDFQKGDIAEGYSVSREKKESFPLTVTSAQKNPTAFYLCASSIGTSGPQREQFFGPGTRLTVL.

This clonotype was seen repeatedly, ten times or more. The genes are TRBV2 and TRBJ2-7; 13 positions match TRBD2. Trimming removed 4 bases from V and 7 bases from J; junction bases left unmatched: 7. In germline, CDR1 is SNHLY, CDR2 FYNNEI. The CDR3 spans 15 residues. CDR3 DNA sequence: TGTGCCAGCAGTGCCCTGACTAGCGGGAGGTCTGAGCAGTACTTC. Its protein product is CASSALTSGRSEQYF.

This clonotype was picked up a small number of times. V gene TRBV29-1 combines with J gene TRBJ2-7; 9 positions agree with TRBD1. Germline V gene data show CDR1 as SQVTM and CDR2 as ANQGSEA. The trim removed 3 bases at V and 2 bases at J, leaving 2 bases unmatched. The length of the CDR3 is 13 residues. This CDR3 reads CSVDGDRAYEQYF. For the CDR3, the DNA is TGCAGCGTTGACGGGGACAGGGCCTACGAGCAGTACTTC.

This clonotype was seen at least ten times. V is TRBV5-1 and J is TRBJ2-1; 8 nucleotides match TRBD2. The trim removed 2 bases at V and 10 bases at J, leaving 8 bases unmatched. Germline values: CDR1 SGHRS, CDR2 YFSETQ. This CDR3 region has 14 residues. The CDR3 here is CASSLLAEQGEQFF. Here the CDR3 DNA reads TGCGCCAGCAGCTTACTAGCGGAACAAGGCGAGCAGTTCTTC.

This clonotype occurred many times. This chain joins TRBV5-1 and TRBJ2-1; 12 bases agree with TRBD2. The CDR3 consists of 17 residues. Germline loops: CDR1 SGHRS, CDR2 YFSETQ. V dropped 3 bases and J dropped 1; count of bases not matched to a gene: 5. The chain's CDR3 is CASSSKTSGSSYNEQFF. The DNA for the CDR3 is TGCGCCAGCAGCTCAAAGACTAGCGGGAGTTCCTACAATGAGCAGTTCTTC.

V is TRBV5-1 and J is TRBJ1-1, with TRBD1 identical over 11 bases. The germline gives CDR1 SGHRS, CDR2 YFSETQ. This CDR3 is built from 13 residues. The junction had 4 bases not matched to a gene; V was cut back by 3 bases and J by 9 bases. CDR3: CASSSDRGRQAFF. The CDR3 DNA follows: TGCGCCAGCAGCTCGGACAGGGGGCGCCAAGCTTTCTTT.

This clonotype has more than one count but fewer than ten. The rearrangement uses TRBV20-1 and TRBJ2-1; the match to TRBD1 covers 8 bases. Germline V CDR1 and CDR2: DFQATT, SNEGSKA (reference sequence). The CDR3 sequence is 16 residues long. The ends lost 6 bases at V and 3 bases at J; junction bases unmatched: 13. The CDR3 reads CSAIQTGTGIYNEQFF. In DNA, the CDR3 is TGCAGTGCGATACAAACCGGGACAGGAATCTACAATGAGCAGTTCTTC.

This clonotype was seen repeatedly, ten times or more. The chain links TRBV5-1 to TRBJ1-2, with a weak D call TRBD1 (5 bases). This CDR3 comprises 16 residues. Trimming took 5 bases from V and 10 from J, leaving 27 bases between them. CDR1 is SGHRS and CDR2 is YFSETQ in the germline V gene. The CDR3 sequence is CASRTTSGKLSIDYTF. The CDR3 DNA follows: TGCGCCAGCAGAACTACCTCAGGGAAATTAAGTATTGACTACACCTTC. Full variable domain (outside the CDR3, taken from reference TRBV5-1 and TRBJ1-2): KAGVTQTPRYLIKTRGQQVTLSCSPISGHRSVSWYQQTPGQGLQFLFEYFSETQRNKGNFPGRFSGRQFSNSRSEMNVSTLELGDSALYLCASRTTSGKLSIDYTFGSGTRLTVV.